This T cell receptor beta chain originates from a study of OX40 agonist ivuxolimab in advanced cancers. The wider study: Partial responses were achieved by three patients, one with hepatocellular carcinoma and two with cutaneous melanoma.

The method was immunoSEQ multiplex PCR; TCRdb's version includes in-frame clones alone and lacks a portion of them. Altogether tens of thousands of clones are present, more than 80% being singletons, with the ten largest covering less than 6%. The TCR originated in an adult with an advanced solid tumor such as melanoma, head and neck, liver or kidney cancer. Here the sequenced sample was CD4+ or CD8+ T cells sorted from blood, taken in a trial of the OX40 agonist ivuxolimab.

The CDR3 here is CASSIRGLEAFF. The CDR3 DNA is TGTGCCAGTAGTATAAGGGGGCTTGAAGCTTTCTTT. The chain links TRBV19 to TRBJ1-1; 7 nucleotides agree with TRBD1. After removal of 2 bases from V and 7 bases from J, the junction contained 1 base not matched to a gene. CDR1 LNHDA and CDR2 SQIVND come from the germline V gene (reference sequence). The CDR3 length is 12 residues.